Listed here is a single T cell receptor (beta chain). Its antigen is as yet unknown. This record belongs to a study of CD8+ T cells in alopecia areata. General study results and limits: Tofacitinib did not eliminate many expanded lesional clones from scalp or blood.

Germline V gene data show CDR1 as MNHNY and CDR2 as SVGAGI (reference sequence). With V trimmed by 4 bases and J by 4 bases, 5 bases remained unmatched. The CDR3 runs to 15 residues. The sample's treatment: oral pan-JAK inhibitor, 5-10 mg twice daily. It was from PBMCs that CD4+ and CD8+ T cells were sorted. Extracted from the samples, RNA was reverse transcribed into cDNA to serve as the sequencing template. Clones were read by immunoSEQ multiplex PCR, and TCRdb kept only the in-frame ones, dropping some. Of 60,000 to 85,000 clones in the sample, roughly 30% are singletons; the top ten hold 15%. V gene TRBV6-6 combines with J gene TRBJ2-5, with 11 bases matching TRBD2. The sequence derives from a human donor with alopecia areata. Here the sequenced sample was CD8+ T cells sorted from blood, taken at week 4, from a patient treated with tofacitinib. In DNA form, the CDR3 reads TGTGCCAGCAGTTTAGCGGGAGGGCGGTCAGAGACCCAGTACTTC. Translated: CASSLAGGRSETQYF.